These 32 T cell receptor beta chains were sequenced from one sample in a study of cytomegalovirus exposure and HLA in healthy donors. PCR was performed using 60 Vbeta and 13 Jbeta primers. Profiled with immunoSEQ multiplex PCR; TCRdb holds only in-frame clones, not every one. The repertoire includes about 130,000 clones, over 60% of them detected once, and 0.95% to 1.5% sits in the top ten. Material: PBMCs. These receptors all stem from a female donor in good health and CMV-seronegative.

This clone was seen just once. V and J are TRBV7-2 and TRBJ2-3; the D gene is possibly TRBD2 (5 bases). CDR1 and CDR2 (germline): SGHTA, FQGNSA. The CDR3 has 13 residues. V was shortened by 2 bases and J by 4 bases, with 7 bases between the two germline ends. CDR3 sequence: CASSLSGADTQYF. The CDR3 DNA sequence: TGTGCCAGCAGCTTATCCGGGGCAGATACGCAGTATTTT.

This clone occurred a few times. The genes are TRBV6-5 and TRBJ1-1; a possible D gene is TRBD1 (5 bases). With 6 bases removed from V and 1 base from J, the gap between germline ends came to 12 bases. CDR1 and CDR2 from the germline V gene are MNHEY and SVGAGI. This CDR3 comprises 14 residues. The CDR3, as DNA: TGTGCCAGCAGCCCGCGGGGGTGGAACACTGAAGCTTTCTTT. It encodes CASSPRGWNTEAFF.

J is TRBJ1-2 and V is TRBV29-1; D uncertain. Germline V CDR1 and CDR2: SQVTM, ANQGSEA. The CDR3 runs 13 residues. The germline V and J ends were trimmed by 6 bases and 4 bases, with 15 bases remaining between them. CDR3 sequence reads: CSVKVFRSYGYTF. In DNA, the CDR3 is TGCAGCGTAAAGGTGTTCCGGAGCTATGGCTACACCTTC.

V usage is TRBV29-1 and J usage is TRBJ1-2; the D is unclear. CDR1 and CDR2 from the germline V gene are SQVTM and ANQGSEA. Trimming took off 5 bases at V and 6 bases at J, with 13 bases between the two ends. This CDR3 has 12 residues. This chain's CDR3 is CSVYGGSDGYTF. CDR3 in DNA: TGCAGCGTTTATGGAGGGTCGGATGGCTACACCTTC. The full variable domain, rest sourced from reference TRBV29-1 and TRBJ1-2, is SAVISQKPSRDICQRGTSLTIQCQVDSQVTMMFWYRQQPGQSLTLIATANQGSEATYESGFVIDKFPISRPNLTFSTLTVSNMSPEDSSIYLCSVYGGSDGYTFGSGTRLTVV.

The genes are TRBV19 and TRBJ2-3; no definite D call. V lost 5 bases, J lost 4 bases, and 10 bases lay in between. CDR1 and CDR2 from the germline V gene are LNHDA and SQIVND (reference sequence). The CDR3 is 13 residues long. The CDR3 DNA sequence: TGTGCCAGTAGTCCGCGTGGGCCAGATACGCAGTATTTT. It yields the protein CASSPRGPDTQYF.

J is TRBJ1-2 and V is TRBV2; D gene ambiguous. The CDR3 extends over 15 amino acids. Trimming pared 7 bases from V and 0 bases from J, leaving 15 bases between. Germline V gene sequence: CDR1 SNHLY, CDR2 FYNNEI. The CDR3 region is CASTGEVKSNYGYTF. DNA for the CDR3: TGTGCCAGCACCGGAGAGGTGAAATCTAACTATGGCTACACCTTC.

CDR3 amino acids: CASSDLGTGDPFYSNQPQHF. In DNA, the CDR3 is TGCGCCAGCAGTGATTTAGGGACAGGGGACCCATTTTATAGCAATCAGCCCCAGCATTTT. The chain carries TRBV10-1 and TRBJ1-5; 10 positions agree with TRBD1. The length of the CDR3 is 20 residues. Germline assignment: CDR1 WNHNN and CDR2 SYGVQD (reference sequence). Trimming removed 3 bases from V and 0 bases from J; junction bases left unmatched: 14.

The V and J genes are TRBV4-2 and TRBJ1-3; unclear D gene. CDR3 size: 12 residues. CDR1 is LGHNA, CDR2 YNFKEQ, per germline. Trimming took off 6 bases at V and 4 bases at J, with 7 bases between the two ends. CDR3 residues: CASRHSGNTIYF. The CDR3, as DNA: TGTGCCAGCAGACATTCAGGAAACACCATATATTTT.

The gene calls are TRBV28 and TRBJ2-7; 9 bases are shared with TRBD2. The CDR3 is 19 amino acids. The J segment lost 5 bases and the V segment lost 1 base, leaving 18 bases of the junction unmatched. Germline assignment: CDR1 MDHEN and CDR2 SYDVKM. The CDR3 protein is CASSLSRGFRASGNHEQYF. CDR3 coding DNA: TGTGCCAGCAGTTTATCTAGGGGTTTTCGGGCTAGCGGGAACCACGAGCAGTACTTC. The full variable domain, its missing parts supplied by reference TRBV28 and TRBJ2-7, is DVKVTQSSRYLVKRTGEKVFLECVQDMDHENMFWYRQDPGLGLRLIYFSYDVKMKEKGDIPEGYSVSREKKERFSLILESASTNQTSMYLCASSLSRGFRASGNHEQYFGPGTRLTVT.

The CDR3 DNA reads TGTGCCAGCAGCCCTCGGACAGGCCCAGCTAACTATGGCTACACCTTC. Residues: CASSPRTGPANYGYTF. The genes are TRBV9 and TRBJ1-2; 7 bases agree with TRBD1. After removal of 4 bases from V and 0 bases from J, the junction contained 9 bases not matched to a gene. Germline V gene data show CDR1 as SGDLS and CDR2 as YYNGEE. The CDR3 is 16 amino acids.

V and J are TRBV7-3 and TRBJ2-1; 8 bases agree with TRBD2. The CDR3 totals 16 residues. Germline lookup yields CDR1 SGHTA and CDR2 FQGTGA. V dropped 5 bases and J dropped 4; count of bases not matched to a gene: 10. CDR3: CASSPKRGRTYNEQFF. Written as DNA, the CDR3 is TGTGCCAGCAGCCCAAAACGCGGGAGGACATACAATGAGCAGTTCTTC.

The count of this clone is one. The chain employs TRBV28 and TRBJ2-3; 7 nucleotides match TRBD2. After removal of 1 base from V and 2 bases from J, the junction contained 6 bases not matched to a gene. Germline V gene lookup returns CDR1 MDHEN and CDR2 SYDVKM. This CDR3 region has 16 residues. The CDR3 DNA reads TGTGCCAGCAGTTTATTGACTAGCAGTAACACAGATACGCAGTATTTT. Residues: CASSLLTSSNTDTQYF.

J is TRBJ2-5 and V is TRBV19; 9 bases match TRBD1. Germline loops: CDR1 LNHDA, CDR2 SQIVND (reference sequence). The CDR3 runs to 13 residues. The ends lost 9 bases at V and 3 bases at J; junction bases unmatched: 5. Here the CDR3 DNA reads TGTGCCAGCGCCCGGGACAGGGAAGAGACCCAGTACTTC. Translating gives CASARDREETQYF.

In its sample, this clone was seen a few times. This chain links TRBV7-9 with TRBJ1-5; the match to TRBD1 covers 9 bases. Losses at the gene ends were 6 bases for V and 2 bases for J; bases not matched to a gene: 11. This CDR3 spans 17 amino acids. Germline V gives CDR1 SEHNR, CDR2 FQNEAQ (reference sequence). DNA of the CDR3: TGTGCCAGCAGTTCCGGGACAGGGCGATATGGCAATCAGCCCCAGCATTTT. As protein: CASSSGTGRYGNQPQHF.

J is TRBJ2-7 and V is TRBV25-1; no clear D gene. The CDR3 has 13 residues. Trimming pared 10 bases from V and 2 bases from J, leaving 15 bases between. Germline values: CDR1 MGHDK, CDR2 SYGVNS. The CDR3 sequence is CATLSHPAYEQYF. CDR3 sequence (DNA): TGTGCCACCCTATCGCATCCTGCCTACGAGCAGTACTTC.

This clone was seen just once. Here the CDR3 DNA reads TGTGCCAGCAGCTCCACAGGGGGGGCGGGGAAAGAAAAACTGTTTTTT. This sequence encodes CASSSTGGAGKEKLFF. The chain recombines TRBV5-4 with TRBJ1-4, with 8 bases aligning to TRBD1. Germline assignment: CDR1 SGHNT and CDR2 YYREEE (reference sequence). The CDR3 is 16 residues long. V lost 3 bases to trimming and J lost 8 bases; unmatched junction nucleotides: 12.

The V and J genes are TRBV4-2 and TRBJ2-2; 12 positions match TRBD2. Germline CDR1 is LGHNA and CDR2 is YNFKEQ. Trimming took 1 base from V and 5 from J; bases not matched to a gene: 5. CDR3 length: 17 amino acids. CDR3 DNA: TGTGCCAGCAGCCAAGGAGGACTAGCGGGATTTACCGGGGAGCTGTTTTTT. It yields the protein CASSQGGLAGFTGELFF.

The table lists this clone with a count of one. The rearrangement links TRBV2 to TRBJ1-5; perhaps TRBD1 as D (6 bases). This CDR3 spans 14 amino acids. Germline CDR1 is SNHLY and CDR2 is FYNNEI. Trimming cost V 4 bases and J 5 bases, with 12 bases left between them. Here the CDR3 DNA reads TGTGCCAGCAGTGTAGTGGGGGGGCATCAGCCCCAGCATTTT. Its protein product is CASSVVGGHQPQHF.

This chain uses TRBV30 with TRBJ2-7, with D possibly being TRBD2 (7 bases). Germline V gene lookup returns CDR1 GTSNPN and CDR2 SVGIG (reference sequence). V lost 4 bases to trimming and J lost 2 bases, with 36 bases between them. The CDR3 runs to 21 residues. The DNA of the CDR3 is TGTGCCTGGAAAATTTCCCGGGGGCGGTTGGCGGGAGAGAAGAATCCCTACGAGCAGTACTTC. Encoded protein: CAWKISRGRLAGEKNPYEQYF.

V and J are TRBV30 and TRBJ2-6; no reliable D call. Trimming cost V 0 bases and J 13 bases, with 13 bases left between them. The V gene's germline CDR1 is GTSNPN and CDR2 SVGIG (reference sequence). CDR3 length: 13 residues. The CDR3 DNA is TGTGCCTGGAGTGTAGGAGCCCGTGGGGTCCTGACTTTC. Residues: CAWSVGARGVLTF.

The CDR3 loop reads CASSEGTPNGSETQYF. CDR3 bases: TGCGCCAGCAGTGAGGGGACACCCAACGGGTCGGAGACCCAGTACTTC. The genes are TRBV10-2 and TRBJ2-5, with D possibly TRBD1 on 6 matching bases. V gave up 2 bases and J gave up 5 bases, with 18 bases separating them. The CDR3 spans 16 residues. CDR1 and CDR2 (germline): WSHSY, SAAADI.

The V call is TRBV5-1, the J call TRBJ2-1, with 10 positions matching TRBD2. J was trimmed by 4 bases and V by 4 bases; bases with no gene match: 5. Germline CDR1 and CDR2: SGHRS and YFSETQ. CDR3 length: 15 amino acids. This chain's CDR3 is CASSALAGGYNEQFF. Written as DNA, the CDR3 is TGCGCCAGCAGCGCCTTAGCGGGAGGTTACAATGAGCAGTTCTTC.

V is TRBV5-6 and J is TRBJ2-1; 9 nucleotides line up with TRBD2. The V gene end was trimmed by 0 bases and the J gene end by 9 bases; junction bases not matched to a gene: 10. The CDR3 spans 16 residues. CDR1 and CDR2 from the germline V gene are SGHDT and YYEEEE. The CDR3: CASSLEFSGSLLEQFF. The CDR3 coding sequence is TGTGCCAGCAGCTTGGAGTTTAGCGGGAGCCTGCTTGAGCAGTTCTTC.

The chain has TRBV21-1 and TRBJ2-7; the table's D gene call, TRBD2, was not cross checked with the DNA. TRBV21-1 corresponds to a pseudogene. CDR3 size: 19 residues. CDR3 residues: CASSKALFEGRGFSYEQYF. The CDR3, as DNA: TGTGCCAGCAGCAAAGCGCTTTTTGAGGGCCGAGGATTTTCCTACGAGCAGTACTTC.

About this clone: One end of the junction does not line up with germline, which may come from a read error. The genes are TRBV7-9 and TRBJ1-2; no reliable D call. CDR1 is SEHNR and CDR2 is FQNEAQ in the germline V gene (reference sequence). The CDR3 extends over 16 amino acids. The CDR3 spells CSSSLARGTGLGGYTF. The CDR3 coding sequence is TGTTCCAGCAGCTTAGCGCGGGGTACCGGTTTAGGCGGCTACACCTTC.

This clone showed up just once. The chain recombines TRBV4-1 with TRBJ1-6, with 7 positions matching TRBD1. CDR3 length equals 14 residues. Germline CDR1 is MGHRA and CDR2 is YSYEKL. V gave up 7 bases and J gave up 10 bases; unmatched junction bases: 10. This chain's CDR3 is CASTLTGQGSPLHF. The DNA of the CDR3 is TGCGCCAGCACCCTGACAGGGCAGGGATCACCCCTCCACTTT.

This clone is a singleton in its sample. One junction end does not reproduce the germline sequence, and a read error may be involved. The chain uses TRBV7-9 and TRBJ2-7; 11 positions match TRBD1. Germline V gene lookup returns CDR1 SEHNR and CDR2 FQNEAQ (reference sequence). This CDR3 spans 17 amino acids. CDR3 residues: CSSSLPSRTGGPHEQYF. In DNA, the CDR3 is TGTTCCAGCAGCTTACCTAGCCGGACAGGGGGCCCCCACGAGCAGTACTTC.

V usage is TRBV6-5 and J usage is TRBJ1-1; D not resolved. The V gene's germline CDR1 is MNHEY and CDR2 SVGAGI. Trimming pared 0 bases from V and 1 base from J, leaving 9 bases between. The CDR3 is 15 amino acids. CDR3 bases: TGTGCCAGCAGTTACTCACAGACATCGAACACTGAAGCTTTCTTT. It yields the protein CASSYSQTSNTEAFF.

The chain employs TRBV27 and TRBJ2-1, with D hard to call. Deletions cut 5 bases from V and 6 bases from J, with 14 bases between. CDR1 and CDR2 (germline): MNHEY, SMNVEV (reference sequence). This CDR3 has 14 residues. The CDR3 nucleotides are TGTGCCAGCAGTCCCTCCCGGGTACGCAATGAGCAGTTCTTC. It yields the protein CASSPSRVRNEQFF.

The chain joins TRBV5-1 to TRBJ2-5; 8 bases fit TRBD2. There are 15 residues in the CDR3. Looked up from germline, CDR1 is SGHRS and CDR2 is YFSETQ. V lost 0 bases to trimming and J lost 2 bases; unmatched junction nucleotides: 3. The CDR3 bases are TGCGCCAGCAGCTTGGGGACTAGCCAACAAGAGACCCAGTACTTC. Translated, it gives CASSLGTSQQETQYF.

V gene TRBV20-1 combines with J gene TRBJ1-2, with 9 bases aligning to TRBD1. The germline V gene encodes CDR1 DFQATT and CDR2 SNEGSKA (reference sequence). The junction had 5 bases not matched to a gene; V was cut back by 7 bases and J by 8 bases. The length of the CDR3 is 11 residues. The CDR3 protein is CSGQQGAGYTF. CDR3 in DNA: TGCAGTGGCCAACAGGGGGCGGGCTACACCTTC.

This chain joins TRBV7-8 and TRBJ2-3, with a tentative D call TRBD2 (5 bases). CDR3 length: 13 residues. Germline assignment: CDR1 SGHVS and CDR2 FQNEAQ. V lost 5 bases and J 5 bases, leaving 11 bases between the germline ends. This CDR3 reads CASSRPRGDTQYF. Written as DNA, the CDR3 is TGTGCCAGCAGCCGCCCCCGGGGAGATACGCAGTATTTT.